This TCR beta chain is from a study of identifying expanded T cells in peripheral blood. Repertoires were generated with immunoSEQ multiplex PCR, while TCRdb's copy carries only in-frame clones and drops some. The data show over 80,000 clones, around 86% seen once. V dropped 5 bases and J dropped 6 bases, with 14 bases sitting between them. The CDR3 runs 13 residues. Germline loops: CDR1 SGHTA, CDR2 FQGTGA. The sequence came from a person aged 18 to 70 in good health. The chain couples TRBV7-3 to TRBJ2-7; D may be TRBD2 (8 bases). The sample taken for sequencing was blood. The CDR3 coding sequence is TGTGCCAGCAGCCGGGAGGGGGCGGGCGAGCAGTACTTC. It codes for CASSREGAGEQYF.